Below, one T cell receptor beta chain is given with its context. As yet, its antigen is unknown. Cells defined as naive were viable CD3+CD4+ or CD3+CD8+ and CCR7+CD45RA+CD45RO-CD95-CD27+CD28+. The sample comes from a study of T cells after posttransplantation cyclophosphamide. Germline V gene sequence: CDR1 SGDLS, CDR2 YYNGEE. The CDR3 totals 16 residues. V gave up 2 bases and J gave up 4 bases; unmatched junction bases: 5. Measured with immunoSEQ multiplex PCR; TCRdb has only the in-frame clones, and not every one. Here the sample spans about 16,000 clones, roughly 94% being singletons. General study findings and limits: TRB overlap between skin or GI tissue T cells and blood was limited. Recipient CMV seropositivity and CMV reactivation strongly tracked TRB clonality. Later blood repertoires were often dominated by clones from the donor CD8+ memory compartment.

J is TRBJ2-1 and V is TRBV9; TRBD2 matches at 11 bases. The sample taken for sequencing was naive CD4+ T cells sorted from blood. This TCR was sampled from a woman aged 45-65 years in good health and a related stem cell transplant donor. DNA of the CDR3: TGTGCCAGCAGCGTCGGGGGACTAGCGGTTTACAATGAGCAGTTCTTC. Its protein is CASSVGGLAVYNEQFF. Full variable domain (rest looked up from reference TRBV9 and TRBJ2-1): DSGVTQTPKHLITATGQRVTLRCSPRSGDLSVYWYQQSLDQGLQFLIQYYNGEERAKGNILERFSAQQFPDLHSELNLSSLELGDSALYFCASSVGGLAVYNEQFFGPGTRLTVL.